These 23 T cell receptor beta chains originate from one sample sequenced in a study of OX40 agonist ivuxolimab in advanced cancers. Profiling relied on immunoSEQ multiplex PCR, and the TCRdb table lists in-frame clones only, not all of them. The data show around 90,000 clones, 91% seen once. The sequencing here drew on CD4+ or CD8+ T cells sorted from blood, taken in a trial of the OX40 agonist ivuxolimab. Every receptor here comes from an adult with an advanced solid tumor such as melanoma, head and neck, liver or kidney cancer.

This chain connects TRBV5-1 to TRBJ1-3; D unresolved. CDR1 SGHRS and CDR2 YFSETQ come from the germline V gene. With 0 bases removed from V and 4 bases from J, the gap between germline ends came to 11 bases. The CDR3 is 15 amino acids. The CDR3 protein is CASSLVEGTGNTIYF. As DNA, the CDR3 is TGCGCCAGCAGCTTGGTGGAAGGAACCGGAAACACCATATATTTT.

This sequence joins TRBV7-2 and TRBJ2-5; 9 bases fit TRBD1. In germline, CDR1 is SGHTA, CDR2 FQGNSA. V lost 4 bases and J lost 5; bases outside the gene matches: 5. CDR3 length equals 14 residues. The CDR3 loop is CASSYRTGAETQYF. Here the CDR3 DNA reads TGTGCCAGCAGCTATCGGACAGGGGCTGAGACCCAGTACTTC.

The CDR3 sequence: CASSPQQVETQYF. Here the CDR3 DNA reads TGCGCCAGCAGCCCCCAACAGGTGGAGACCCAGTACTTC. The chain couples TRBV5-1 to TRBJ2-5, with D possibly being TRBD1 (5 bases). The germline V and J ends were trimmed by 4 bases and 5 bases, with 12 bases remaining between them. The CDR3 contains 13 residues. The germline V gene encodes CDR1 SGHRS and CDR2 YFSETQ.

In DNA, the CDR3 is TGTGCCAGTAGTATGGGGGGAGTAGCGGTTACCGGGGAGCTGTTTTTT. Amino acids: CASSMGGVAVTGELFF. This chain uses TRBV19 with TRBJ2-2, with TRBD2 as a possible D gene (6 bases). CDR3 length: 16 amino acids. With 3 bases removed from V and 5 bases from J, the gap between germline ends came to 16 bases. The germline CDR1 and CDR2 sequences are LNHDA and SQIVND (reference sequence).

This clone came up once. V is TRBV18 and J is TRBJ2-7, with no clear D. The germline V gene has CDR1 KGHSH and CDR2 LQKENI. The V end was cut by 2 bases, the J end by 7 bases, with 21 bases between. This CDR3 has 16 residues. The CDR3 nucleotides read TGTGCCAGCTCACCATACCGGGCCTTCCAAACGGTTGAGCAGTACTTC. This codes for CASSPYRAFQTVEQYF.

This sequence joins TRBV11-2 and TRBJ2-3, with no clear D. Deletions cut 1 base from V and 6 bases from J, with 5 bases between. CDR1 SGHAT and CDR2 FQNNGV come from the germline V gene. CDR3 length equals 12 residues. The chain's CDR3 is CASSLVRDTQYF. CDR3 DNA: TGTGCCAGCAGCTTAGTTCGTGATACGCAGTATTTT.

CDR3 nucleotide sequence: TGTGCCAGCAGCCTTGGGGGACAGGGGGGTTTCTACGAGCAGTACTTC. Translating gives CASSLGGQGGFYEQYF. J is TRBJ2-7 and V is TRBV28; TRBD1 matches 11 bases. The J segment lost 3 bases and the V segment lost 6 bases, leaving 10 bases of the junction unmatched. This CDR3 comprises 16 residues. Germline CDR1 is MDHEN and CDR2 is SYDVKM.

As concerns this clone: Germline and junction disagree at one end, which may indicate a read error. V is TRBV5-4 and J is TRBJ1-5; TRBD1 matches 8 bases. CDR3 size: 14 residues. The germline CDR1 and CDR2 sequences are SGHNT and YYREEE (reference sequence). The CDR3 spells CASSLAGSSGGEDF. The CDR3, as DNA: TGTGCCAGCAGCTTGGCCGGTTCTTCAGGGGGCGAGGATTTT.

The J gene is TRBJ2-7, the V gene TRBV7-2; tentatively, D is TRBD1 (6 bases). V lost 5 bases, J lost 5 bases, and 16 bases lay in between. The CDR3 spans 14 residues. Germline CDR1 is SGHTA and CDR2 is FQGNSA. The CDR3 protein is CASSTGTAPDEQYF. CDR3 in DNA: TGTGCCAGCAGCACAGGGACGGCGCCTGACGAGCAGTACTTC.

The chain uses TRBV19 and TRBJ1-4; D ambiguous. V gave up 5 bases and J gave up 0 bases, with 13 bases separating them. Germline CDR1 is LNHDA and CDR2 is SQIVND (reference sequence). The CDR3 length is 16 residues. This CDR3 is CASSPAGLATNEKLFF. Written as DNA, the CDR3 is TGTGCCAGTAGTCCAGCGGGCCTTGCAACTAATGAAAAACTGTTTTTT.

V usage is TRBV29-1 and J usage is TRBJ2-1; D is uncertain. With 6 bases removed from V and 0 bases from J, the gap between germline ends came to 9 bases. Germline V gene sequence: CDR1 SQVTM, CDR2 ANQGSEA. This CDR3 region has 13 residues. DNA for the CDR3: TGCAGCGTCCTAGACCTCTCCTACAATGAGCAGTTCTTC. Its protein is CSVLDLSYNEQFF.

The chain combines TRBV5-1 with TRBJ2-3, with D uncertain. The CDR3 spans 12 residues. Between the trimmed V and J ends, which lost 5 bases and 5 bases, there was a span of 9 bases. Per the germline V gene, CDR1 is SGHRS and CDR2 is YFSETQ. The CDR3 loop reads CASSLSRDTQYF. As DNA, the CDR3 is TGCGCCAGCAGTCTGTCTAGAGATACGCAGTATTTT.

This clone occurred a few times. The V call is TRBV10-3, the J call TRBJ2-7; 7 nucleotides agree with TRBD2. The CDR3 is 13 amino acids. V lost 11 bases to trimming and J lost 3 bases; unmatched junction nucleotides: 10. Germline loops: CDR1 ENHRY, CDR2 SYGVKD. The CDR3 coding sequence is TGTGCCGTCACCTCTAGCGGAGGCTACGAGCAGTACTTC. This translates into CAVTSSGGYEQYF.

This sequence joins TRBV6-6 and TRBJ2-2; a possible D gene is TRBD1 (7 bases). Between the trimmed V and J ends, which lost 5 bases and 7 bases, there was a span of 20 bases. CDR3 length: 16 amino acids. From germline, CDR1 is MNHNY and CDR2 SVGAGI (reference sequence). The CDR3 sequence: CASSGTRPGGGGELFF. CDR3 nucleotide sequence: TGTGCCAGCAGTGGCACACGACCAGGGGGAGGCGGGGAGCTGTTTTTT.

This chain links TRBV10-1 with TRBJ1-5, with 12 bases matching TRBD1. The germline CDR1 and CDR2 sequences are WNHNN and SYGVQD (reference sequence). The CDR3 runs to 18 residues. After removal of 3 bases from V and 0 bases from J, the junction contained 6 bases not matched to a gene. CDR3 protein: CASSERDRGQGSNQPQHF. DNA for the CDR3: TGCGCCAGCAGTGAACGGGACAGGGGGCAGGGTAGCAATCAGCCCCAGCATTTT.

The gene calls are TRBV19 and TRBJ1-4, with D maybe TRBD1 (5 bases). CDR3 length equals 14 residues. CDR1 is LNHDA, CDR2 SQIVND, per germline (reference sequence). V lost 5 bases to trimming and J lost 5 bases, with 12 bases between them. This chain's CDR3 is CASSSRQMNEKLFF. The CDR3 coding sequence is TGTGCCAGTAGTTCTCGACAGATGAATGAAAAACTGTTTTTT. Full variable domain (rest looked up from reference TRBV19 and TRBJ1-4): DGGITQSPKYLFRKEGQNVTLSCEQNLNHDAMYWYRQDPGQGLRLIYYSQIVNDFQKGDIAEGYSVSREKKESFPLTVTSAQKNPTAFYLCASSSRQMNEKLFFGSGTQLSVL.

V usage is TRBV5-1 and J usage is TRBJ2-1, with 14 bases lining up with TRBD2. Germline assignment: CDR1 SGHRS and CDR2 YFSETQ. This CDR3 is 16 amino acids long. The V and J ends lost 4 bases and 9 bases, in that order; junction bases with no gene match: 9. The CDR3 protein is CASSPPGLAGGPEQFF. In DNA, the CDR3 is TGCGCCAGCAGCCCACCCGGACTAGCGGGAGGCCCTGAGCAGTTCTTC.

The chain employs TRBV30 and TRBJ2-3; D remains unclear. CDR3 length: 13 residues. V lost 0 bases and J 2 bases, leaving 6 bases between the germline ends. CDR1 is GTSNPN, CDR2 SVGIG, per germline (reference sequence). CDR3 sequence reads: CAWSVLVTDTQYF. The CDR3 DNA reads TGTGCCTGGAGTGTTCTGGTCACAGATACGCAGTATTTT.

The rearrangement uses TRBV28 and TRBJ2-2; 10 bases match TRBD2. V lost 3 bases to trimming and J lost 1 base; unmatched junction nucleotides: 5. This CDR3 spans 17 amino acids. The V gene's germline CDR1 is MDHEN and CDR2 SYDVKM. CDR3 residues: CASSLARLAGNTGELFF. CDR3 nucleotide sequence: TGTGCCAGCAGTTTGGCCAGACTAGCGGGGAACACCGGGGAGCTGTTTTTT.

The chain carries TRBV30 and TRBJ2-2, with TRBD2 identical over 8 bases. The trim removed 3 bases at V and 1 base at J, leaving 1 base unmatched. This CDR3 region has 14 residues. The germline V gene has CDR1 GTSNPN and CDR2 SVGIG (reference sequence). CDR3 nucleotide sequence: TGTGCCTGGAGACTAGCGGTGAACACCGGGGAGCTGTTTTTT. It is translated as CAWRLAVNTGELFF. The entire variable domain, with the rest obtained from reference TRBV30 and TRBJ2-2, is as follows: SQTIHQWPATLVQPVGSPLSLECTVEGTSNPNLYWYRQAAGRGLQLLFYSVGIGQISSEVPQNLSASRPQDRQFILSSKKLLLSDSGFYLCAWRLAVNTGELFFGEGSRLTVL.

The CDR3 coding sequence is TGTGCCAGCAGACCACCCGCCAAAAACATTCAGTACTTC. It specifies CASRPPAKNIQYF. The genes are TRBV28 and TRBJ2-4; unclear D gene. CDR3 length: 13 residues. Germline V CDR1 and CDR2: MDHEN, SYDVKM. Between the trimmed V and J ends, which lost 6 bases and 1 base, there was a span of 7 bases.

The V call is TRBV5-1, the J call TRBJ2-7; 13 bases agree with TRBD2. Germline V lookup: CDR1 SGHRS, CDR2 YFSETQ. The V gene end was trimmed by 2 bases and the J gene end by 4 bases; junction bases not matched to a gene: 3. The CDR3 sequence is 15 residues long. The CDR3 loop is CASSLTSGRAYEQYF. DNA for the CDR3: TGCGCCAGCAGCTTAACTAGCGGGAGGGCGTACGAGCAGTACTTC.

The CDR3 region is CASSSQGLGSNQPQHF. The CDR3, as DNA: TGTGCCAGTAGTTCTCAGGGGTTGGGAAGCAATCAGCCCCAGCATTTT. The chain joins TRBV19 to TRBJ1-5, with D maybe TRBD1 (6 bases). The CDR3 is made up of 16 amino acids. Per the germline V gene, CDR1 is LNHDA and CDR2 is SQIVND (reference sequence). V lost 5 bases, J lost 1 base, and 15 bases lay in between.